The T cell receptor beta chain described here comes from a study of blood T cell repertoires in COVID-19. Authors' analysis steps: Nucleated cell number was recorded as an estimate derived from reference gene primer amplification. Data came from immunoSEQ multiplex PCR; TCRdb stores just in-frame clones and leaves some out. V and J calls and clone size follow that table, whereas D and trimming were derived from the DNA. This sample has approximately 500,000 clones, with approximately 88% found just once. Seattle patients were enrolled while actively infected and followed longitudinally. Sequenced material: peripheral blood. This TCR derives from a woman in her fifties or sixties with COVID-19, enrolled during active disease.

The CDR3 loop is CATETYGGATYNEQFF. CDR3 bases: TGTGCCACAGAAACCTACGGGGGGGCGACCTACAATGAGCAGTTCTTC. The chain is built from TRBV19 and TRBJ2-1, with 8 bases aligning to TRBD2. The V gene end was trimmed by 10 bases and the J gene end by 2 bases; junction bases not matched to a gene: 13. Germline V gives CDR1 LNHDA, CDR2 SQIVND (reference sequence). There are 16 residues in the CDR3.